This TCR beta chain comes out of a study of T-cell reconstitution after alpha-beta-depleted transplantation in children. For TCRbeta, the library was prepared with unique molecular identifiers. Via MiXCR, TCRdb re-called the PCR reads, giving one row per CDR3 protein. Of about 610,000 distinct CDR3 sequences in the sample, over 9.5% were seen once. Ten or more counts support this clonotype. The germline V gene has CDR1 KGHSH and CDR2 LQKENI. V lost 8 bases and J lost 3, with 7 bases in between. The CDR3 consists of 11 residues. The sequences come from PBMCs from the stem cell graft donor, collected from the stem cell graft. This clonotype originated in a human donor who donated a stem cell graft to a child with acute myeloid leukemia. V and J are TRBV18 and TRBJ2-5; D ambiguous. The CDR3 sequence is CASSSKETQYF. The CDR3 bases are TGTGCCAGCAGTTCCAAAGAGACCCAGTACTTC.